These 27 T cell receptor beta chains were all obtained from the same sample, sequenced in a study of blood T cell repertoires in COVID-19. Clones were sequenced by immunoSEQ multiplex PCR, and TCRdb holds only the in-frame ones, with some missing. The data show fewer than 300,000 clones, around 82% seen once. Sequenced: peripheral blood. These receptors originate from a human donor in a cohort sampled during active COVID-19.

The V call is TRBV5-1, the J call TRBJ2-1; 11 bases align to TRBD2. V was pared by 4 bases and J by 6 bases, with 15 bases of the junction left unmatched. Germline CDR1 and CDR2: SGHRS and YFSETQ. The CDR3 sequence is 18 residues long. CDR3 sequence: CASSPLALAGGIVNEQFF. The CDR3 nucleotides are TGCGCCAGCAGCCCCCTAGCCCTAGCGGGAGGCATCGTCAATGAGCAGTTCTTC.

J is TRBJ2-3 and V is TRBV9; possible D gene TRBD1, 5 bases. With 0 bases removed from V and 2 bases from J, the gap between germline ends came to 7 bases. The CDR3 contains 14 residues. Germline-derived CDR1 and CDR2 are SGDLS and YYNGEE. The CDR3 DNA sequence: TGTGCCAGCAGCGTAGGGGGCATCACAGATACGCAGTATTTT. Its protein is CASSVGGITDTQYF.

The V and J genes are TRBV20-1 and TRBJ2-1; 9 bases match TRBD2. Trimming removed 3 bases from V and 2 bases from J; junction bases left unmatched: 5. There are 15 residues in the CDR3. The V gene's germline CDR1 is DFQATT and CDR2 SNEGSKA (reference sequence). The CDR3 loop reads CSASNRGGAYNEQFF. The CDR3 DNA reads TGCAGTGCTAGTAATCGCGGGGGGGCCTACAATGAGCAGTTCTTC.

This rearrangement joins TRBV5-1 to TRBJ2-6, with a weak D call TRBD2 (6 bases). V shed 0 bases and J shed 0 bases, with 16 bases lying between them. Germline lookup yields CDR1 SGHRS and CDR2 YFSETQ. CDR3 length: 19 amino acids. As DNA, the CDR3 is TGCGCCAGCAGCTTGGTGGTCGGGGGATCTAGCTCTGGGGCCAACGTCCTGACTTTC. This codes for CASSLVVGGSSSGANVLTF.

V gene TRBV6-5 combines with J gene TRBJ2-3; maybe TRBD2 (7 bases). Germline CDR1 is MNHEY and CDR2 is SVGAGI. The CDR3 totals 15 residues. Between the trimmed V and J ends, which lost 7 bases and 4 bases, there was a span of 18 bases. CDR3 coding DNA: TGTGCCAGCACCTCTATCTCGGGGGGCTCAGATACGCAGTATTTT. Amino acids: CASTSISGGSDTQYF.

This rearrangement joins TRBV10-3 to TRBJ2-1, with 15 bases lining up with TRBD2. This CDR3 spans 15 amino acids. Germline loops: CDR1 ENHRY, CDR2 SYGVKD. The V and J ends lost 3 bases and 7 bases, in that order; junction bases with no gene match: 1. CDR3 in DNA: TGTGCCATCAGTGACGGGACTAGCGGGAGGAATGAGCAGTTCTTC. Its protein is CAISDGTSGRNEQFF.

CDR3 sequence: CASRKQPISQETQYF. CDR3 bases: TGTGCCAGCAGGAAACAACCGATAAGTCAAGAGACCCAGTACTTC. The chain uses TRBV2 and TRBJ2-5; D not resolved. The CDR3 covers 15 residues. Trimming stripped 6 bases from V and 2 bases from J, with 16 bases between. Germline assignment: CDR1 SNHLY and CDR2 FYNNEI.

This sequence joins TRBV2 and TRBJ1-2; D remains unclear. The CDR3 contains 15 residues. The germline CDR1 and CDR2 sequences are SNHLY and FYNNEI. V was trimmed by 5 bases and J by 7 bases, leaving 20 bases between them. CDR3 bases: TGTGCCAGCAGTCTTTCGTGGACCCCGGCGGGTGGCTACACCTTC. This gives the protein CASSLSWTPAGGYTF.

J is TRBJ2-3 and V is TRBV24-1; 14 bases are a match to TRBD2. Germline assignment: CDR1 KGHDR and CDR2 SFDVKD. Unmatched junction bases numbered 5, after V lost 5 bases and J lost 2 bases. This CDR3 has 17 amino acids. The CDR3 DNA reads as TGTGCCACCAGTGCCCCGGGACTAGCGGGGGCCACAGATACGCAGTATTTT. The encoded protein is CATSAPGLAGATDTQYF.

The genes are TRBV19 and TRBJ1-2, with 9 bases that match TRBD1. The CDR3 spans 13 residues. Germline V gives CDR1 LNHDA, CDR2 SQIVND (reference sequence). V dropped 5 bases and J dropped 6; count of bases not matched to a gene: 4. DNA for the CDR3: TGTGCCAGTAGTTCGAGGGACAGGGATGGCTACACCTTC. Its translation is CASSSRDRDGYTF.

The V and J genes are TRBV3-1 (or the pseudogene TRBV3-2) and TRBJ1-1; D is uncertain. The length of the CDR3 is 16 residues. Germline CDR1 is LGHDT and CDR2 is YNNKEL (reference sequence). V lost 4 bases to trimming and J lost 3 bases, with 18 bases between them. CDR3 DNA: TGTGCCAGCAGCCCTTTCTCTGGGTTAGCGGACACTGAAGCTTTCTTT. Translating it yields CASSPFSGLADTEAFF.

The rearrangement joins TRBV4-1 to TRBJ2-7, with D unresolved. Germline lookup yields CDR1 MGHRA and CDR2 YSYEKL. V lost 4 bases, J lost 1 base, and 11 bases lay in between. The CDR3 length is 14 residues. The CDR3 sequence: CASSPRVRSYEQYF. The CDR3 region has the DNA TGCGCCAGCAGCCCTAGAGTACGGTCCTACGAGCAGTACTTC.

The gene calls are TRBV7-2 and TRBJ2-7; tentative D call: TRBD2 (6 bases). Germline loops: CDR1 SGHTA, CDR2 FQGNSA. Trimming shortened V by 6 bases and J by 5 bases, and 14 bases separated the two germline ends. This CDR3 comprises 13 residues. CDR3 sequence: CASRFAAGNEQYF. The CDR3 DNA reads TGTGCCAGCAGATTTGCGGCGGGAAACGAGCAGTACTTC.

This sequence joins TRBV2 and TRBJ1-3; D ambiguous. This CDR3 has 13 residues. V dropped 8 bases and J dropped 0 bases, with 8 bases sitting between them. The germline CDR1 and CDR2 sequences are SNHLY and FYNNEI. The CDR3 sequence: CASGPYSGNTIYF. The DNA of the CDR3 is TGTGCCAGCGGGCCCTACTCTGGAAACACCATATATTTT.

V usage is TRBV3-1 (or the pseudogene TRBV3-2) and J usage is TRBJ2-7; the match to TRBD2 covers 9 bases. Germline CDR1 LGHDT, CDR2 YNNKEL (reference sequence). The CDR3 is 15 amino acids. The ends lost 2 bases at V and 3 bases at J; junction bases unmatched: 5. The CDR3 spells CASSQSGTSLYEQYF. As DNA, the CDR3 is TGTGCCAGCAGCCAATCCGGGACTAGCCTCTACGAGCAGTACTTC.

This clone was counted a single time. The gene calls are TRBV5-1 and TRBJ1-2, with D maybe TRBD1 (6 bases). CDR1 and CDR2 from the germline V gene are SGHRS and YFSETQ. The CDR3 length is 15 residues. The V and J ends lost 3 bases and 2 bases respectively, with 14 bases between them. This CDR3 is CASSSEGGRNYGYTF. The CDR3 bases are TGCGCCAGCAGCTCCGAAGGGGGTCGGAACTATGGCTACACCTTC.

This sequence joins TRBV11-2 and TRBJ1-5, with a tentative D call TRBD1 (5 bases). The CDR3 consists of 14 residues. The germline V and J ends were trimmed by 5 bases and 4 bases, with 12 bases remaining between them. The germline gives CDR1 SGHAT, CDR2 FQNNGV. CDR3 amino acids: CASSAGRGNQPQHF. Written as DNA, the CDR3 is TGTGCCAGCAGCGCAGGGCGGGGGAATCAGCCCCAGCATTTT. Looking up the rest from reference TRBV11-2 and TRBJ1-5 gives the full variable domain: EAGVAQSPRYKIIEKRQSVAFWCNPISGHATLYWYQQILGQGPKLLIQFQNNGVVDDSQLPKDRFSAERLKGVDSTLKIQPAKLEDSAVYLCASSAGRGNQPQHFGDGTRLSIL.

This chain uses TRBV2 with TRBJ2-3; 14 bases fit TRBD2. Germline V gene lookup returns CDR1 SNHLY and CDR2 FYNNEI. This CDR3 region has 17 residues. Losses at the gene ends were 2 bases for V and 2 bases for J; bases not matched to a gene: 3. The CDR3 loop reads CASSERLAGGYTDTQYF. The CDR3 nucleotides are TGTGCCAGCAGTGAAAGACTAGCGGGGGGGTACACAGATACGCAGTATTTT.

The V and J genes are TRBV5-5 and TRBJ2-7; 8 bases are shared with TRBD2. V dropped 5 bases and J dropped 2; count of bases not matched to a gene: 12. Germline V lookup: CDR1 SGHKS, CDR2 YYEKEE (reference sequence). This CDR3 has 16 residues. CDR3 residues: CASSFTGTRVPYEQYF. CDR3 nucleotide sequence: TGTGCCAGCAGTTTTACCGGGACTAGAGTTCCCTACGAGCAGTACTTC.

The chain couples TRBV19 to TRBJ1-4, with D maybe TRBD1 (5 bases). CDR3 size: 15 residues. In germline, CDR1 is LNHDA, CDR2 SQIVND (reference sequence). V was cut by 5 bases and J by 0 bases, with 10 bases left in between. The CDR3 is CASSADRSTNEKLFF. The CDR3 nucleotides read TGTGCCAGTAGTGCAGACAGATCAACTAATGAAAAACTGTTTTTT.

This rearrangement joins TRBV7-2 to TRBJ2-2; 13 nucleotides line up with TRBD2. The V and J ends lost 1 base and 3 bases, in that order; junction bases with no gene match: 5. This CDR3 spans 18 amino acids. The V gene's germline CDR1 is SGHTA and CDR2 FQGNSA. The CDR3 spells CASSLGGTSGAYTGELFF. The CDR3, as DNA: TGTGCCAGCAGCTTAGGAGGGACTAGCGGGGCTTACACCGGGGAGCTGTTTTTT.

The chain combines TRBV19 with TRBJ2-1, with D tentatively TRBD2 (5 bases). CDR1 is LNHDA, CDR2 SQIVND, per germline (reference sequence). CDR3 size: 15 residues. The germline V and J ends were trimmed by 6 bases and 7 bases, with 19 bases remaining between them. The CDR3 nucleotides are TGTGCCAGTAGCATCACCACGGGGTTGGGAAATGAGCAGTTCTTC. Protein: CASSITTGLGNEQFF. Variable domain in full (rest from reference TRBV19 and TRBJ2-1): DGGITQSPKYLFRKEGQNVTLSCEQNLNHDAMYWYRQDPGQGLRLIYYSQIVNDFQKGDIAEGYSVSREKKESFPLTVTSAQKNPTAFYLCASSITTGLGNEQFFGPGTRLTVL.

The V and J genes are TRBV6-6 and TRBJ1-2; a possible D gene is TRBD1 (5 bases). From germline, CDR1 is MNHNY and CDR2 SVGAGI (reference sequence). Trimming shortened V by 4 bases and J by 7 bases, and 10 bases separated the two germline ends. The CDR3 length is 12 residues. CDR3 DNA: TGTGCCAGCAGTTCCGCAGGGTTTGGCTACACCTTC. Translated, it gives CASSSAGFGYTF.

The V and J genes are TRBV10-3 and TRBJ2-2; 7 bases line up with TRBD2. CDR1 ENHRY and CDR2 SYGVKD come from the germline V gene. The CDR3 sequence is 14 residues long. Trimming took 11 bases from V and 0 from J; bases not matched to a gene: 6. The CDR3 region is CASRLAANTGELFF. CDR3 coding DNA: TGTGCCTCAAGACTAGCAGCGAACACCGGGGAGCTGTTTTTT.

The chain is built from TRBV7-2 and TRBJ2-3; TRBD2 is a possible D gene (7 bases). The length of the CDR3 is 15 residues. Germline V CDR1 and CDR2: SGHTA, FQGNSA. The V and J ends lost 0 bases and 6 bases respectively, with 13 bases between them. CDR3 DNA sequence: TGTGCCAGCAGCTTAGCGCTCCGGGGGGCTGATACGCAGTATTTT. This encodes CASSLALRGADTQYF. The full variable domain, completed using reference TRBV7-2 and TRBJ2-3, is GAGVSQSPSNKVTEKGKDVELRCDPISGHTALYWYRQSLGQGLEFLIYFQGNSAPDKSGLPSDRFSAERTGGSVSTLTIQRTQQEDSAVYLCASSLALRGADTQYFGPGTRLTVL.

The chain combines TRBV14 with TRBJ1-2; 7 bases are a match to TRBD1. CDR3 length: 13 residues. V was clipped by 7 bases and J by 4 bases; unmatched bases: 6. Germline-derived CDR1 and CDR2 are SGHDN and FVKESK. The CDR3, as DNA: TGTGCCAGCACCCCCTACAGGGGCTATGGCTACACCTTC. Protein product: CASTPYRGYGYTF.

This sequence joins TRBV27 and TRBJ1-5; no reliable D call. The germline V gene has CDR1 MNHEY and CDR2 SMNVEV (reference sequence). V was shortened by 5 bases and J by 0 bases, with 11 bases between the two germline ends. CDR3 length: 15 amino acids. CDR3 residues: CASSPPLASNQPQHF. The CDR3 DNA reads TGTGCCAGCAGTCCCCCCCTGGCTAGCAATCAGCCCCAGCATTTT.